The rows below give T cell receptor beta chains drawn from one sample of a study of T cell responses to AZD1222 COVID-19 vaccine. Sequencing used immunoSEQ multiplex PCR; TCRdb keeps in-frame clones, though not all of them. This sample has around 80,000 clones; roughly 85% occur once, and the top ten carry more than 9%. Material: peripheral blood, obtained 28 days after the second AZD1222 dose. The source is an adult who received the AZD1222 COVID-19 vaccine. CDR3s include the opening cysteine and the closing phenylalanine or tryptophan. The D gene is left open where the match is weak. The size field is filled for only some rows; it gives once, few, many or a size class.

.	TRBV3-1/TRBV3-2	TRBJ1-5	.	TGTGCCAGCAGCCTAAATACAGGTAACAATCAGCCCCAGCATTTT	CASSLNTGNNQPQHF
.	TRBV19	TRBJ2-1	TRBD2	TGTGCCAGTAGTATCACTAGCGGGGTCAATGAGCAGTTCTTC	CASSITSGVNEQFF
.	TRBV3-1/TRBV3-2	TRBJ2-2	TRBD2	TGTGCCAGCAGTCCGGGCGGCGGGGGTACCGGGGAGCTGTTTTTT	CASSPGGGGTGELFF
.	TRBV18	TRBJ1-1	.	TGTGCCAGCTCACCACCACAGGGCACTGAAGCTTTCTTT	CASSPPQGTEAFF
.	TRBV5-4	TRBJ1-3	.	TGTGCCAGCAGCTTGGGAGGGGGAAGAAACACCATATATTTT	CASSLGGGRNTIYF
.	TRBV28	TRBJ1-4	.	TGTGCCAGCAGTCGCACCGGGACTTTTGAAAAACTGTTTTTT	CASSRTGTFEKLFF
.	TRBV7-8	TRBJ2-3	.	TGTGCCAGCAGCTTAGGGCAAGCCGGGGATACGCAGTATTTT	CASSLGQAGDTQYF
.	TRBV18	TRBJ2-2	.	TGTGCCAGCTCACCACAGAACACCGGGGAGCTGTTTTTT	CASSPQNTGELFF
.	TRBV27	TRBJ2-3	.	TGTGCCAGCAGTTTTGTGAAGGAGGGAGAGGGCTTAAGCACAGATACGCAGTATTTT	CASSFVKEGEGLSTDTQYF
.	TRBV7-2	TRBJ1-6	TRBD1	TGTGCCAGCAGCTTTGGACAGGGGAGCAATTCACCCCTCCACTTT	CASSFGQGSNSPLHF
.	TRBV12-3/TRBV12-4	TRBJ2-3	.	TGTGCCAGCAGCCCGGGACTTAATACGCAGTATTTT	CASSPGLNTQYF
.	TRBV4-2	TRBJ2-2	TRBD1	TGTGCCAGCAGCCAAGATCGGGACAGGGGGACCGGGGAGCTGTTTTTT	CASSQDRDRGTGELFF
.	TRBV6-5	TRBJ2-3	TRBD1	TGTGCCAGCAGCGCAGACAGGGGAACAGATACGCAGTATTTT	CASSADRGTDTQYF
.	TRBV28	TRBJ1-5	TRBD1	TGTGCCAGCAGTTTACATGGGGGACAGTCCAATCAGCCCCAGCATTTT	CASSLHGGQSNQPQHF
few	TRBV19	TRBJ2-7	.	TGTGCCAGTAGTATAGAGGCAGGGACCTTCGGTGTCGAGCAGTACTTC	CASSIEAGTFGVEQYF
.	TRBV7-6	TRBJ2-1	TRBD1	TGTGCCAGCAGCTTCAACACAGGGGCCTACAATGAGCAGTTCTTC	CASSFNTGAYNEQFF
.	TRBV27	TRBJ2-2	.	TGTGCCAGCAGTTTATCGCCGGGACTGGGCACCGGGGAGCTGTTTTTT	CASSLSPGLGTGELFF
.	TRBV24-1	TRBJ2-5	.	TGTGCCACTAGTGAACCGGAGGCGGGTGGGCAAGAGACCCAGTACTTC	CATSEPEAGGQETQYF
.	TRBV3-1/TRBV3-2	TRBJ1-1	.	TGTGCCAGCAGCCACGGGGGTAGCACTGAAGCTTTCTTT	CASSHGGSTEAFF
.	TRBV11-2	TRBJ1-1	TRBD1	TGTGCCAGCAGCTTAACAGGGGGGCCGAACACTGAAGCTTTCTTT	CASSLTGGPNTEAFF
.	TRBV5-1	TRBJ1-4	TRBD1	TGCGCCAGCAGCATAGGACAGGGGAGAGAAAAACTGTTTTTT	CASSIGQGREKLFF
few	TRBV14	TRBJ2-3	.	TGTGCCAGCAGCCAGGGGCGTCACACAGATACGCAGTATTTT	CASSQGRHTDTQYF
.	TRBV2	TRBJ2-5	TRBD2	TGTGCCAGCAGTCCTCCTAGCGGGGAGACCCAGTACTTC	CASSPPSGETQYF
.	TRBV24-1	TRBJ2-3	TRBD2	TGTGCCACCAGTGATTACACTAGCGGCAGGCGAGATACGCAGTATTTT	CATSDYTSGRRDTQYF
.	TRBV7-3	TRBJ2-2	TRBD2	TGTGCCAGCAGCTTGCCGGGACTAGCGGGGTCCACCGGGGAGCTGTTTTTT	CASSLPGLAGSTGELFF